The source of this T cell receptor beta chain is a study of response to subunit inactivated influenza vaccine. Study-wide results and caveats: Researchers suggested that each seasonal influenza vaccination recruits few new T cells.

Trimming took off 3 bases at V and 2 bases at J, with 8 bases between the two ends. CDR3 length: 13 residues. Germline assignment: CDR1 LNHDA and CDR2 SQIVND (reference sequence). Each CDR3 protein gets one entry after TCRdb re-called the RT-PCR reads with MiXCR. The table shows about 500,000 distinct CDR3 sequences, with approximately 16% occurring only once. Remarks on this clonotype: The antigen remains unidentified.

V usage is TRBV19 and J usage is TRBJ2-7; D unclear. Here the sequenced sample was CD4+ T cells sorted from PBMCs, taken roughly 24 months after vaccination. The clonotype was recovered from a man aged 50 to 69 who received an inactivated influenza vaccine. DNA for the CDR3: TGTGCCAGTAGTATCTCAGGCCCCTACGAGCAGTACTTC. Its protein is CASSISGPYEQYF.